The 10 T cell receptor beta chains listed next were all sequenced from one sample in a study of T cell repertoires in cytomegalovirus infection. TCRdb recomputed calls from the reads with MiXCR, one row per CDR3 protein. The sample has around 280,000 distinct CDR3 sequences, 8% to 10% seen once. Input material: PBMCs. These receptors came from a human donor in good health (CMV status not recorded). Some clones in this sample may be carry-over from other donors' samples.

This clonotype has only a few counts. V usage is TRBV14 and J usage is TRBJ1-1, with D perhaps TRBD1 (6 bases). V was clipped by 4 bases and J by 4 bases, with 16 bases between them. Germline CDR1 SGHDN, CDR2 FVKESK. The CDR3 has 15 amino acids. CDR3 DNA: TGTGCCAGCAGCCGGGGGCAGGGGTGGGGCACTGAAGCTTTCTTT. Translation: CASSRGQGWGTEAFF.

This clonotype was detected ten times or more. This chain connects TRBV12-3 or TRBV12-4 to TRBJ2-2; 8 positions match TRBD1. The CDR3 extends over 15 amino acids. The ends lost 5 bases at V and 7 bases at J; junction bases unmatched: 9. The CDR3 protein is CASSPSGGAGGELFF. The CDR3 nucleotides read TGTGCCAGCAGTCCCTCAGGGGGCGCGGGCGGGGAGCTGTTTTTT.

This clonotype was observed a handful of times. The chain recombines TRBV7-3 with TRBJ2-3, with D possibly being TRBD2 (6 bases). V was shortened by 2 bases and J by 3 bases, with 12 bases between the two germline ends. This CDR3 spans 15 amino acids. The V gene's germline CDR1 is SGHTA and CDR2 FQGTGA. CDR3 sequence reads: CASSLGGMKTDTQYF. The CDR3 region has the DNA TGTGCCAGCAGCTTAGGAGGGATGAAAACAGATACGCAGTATTTT.

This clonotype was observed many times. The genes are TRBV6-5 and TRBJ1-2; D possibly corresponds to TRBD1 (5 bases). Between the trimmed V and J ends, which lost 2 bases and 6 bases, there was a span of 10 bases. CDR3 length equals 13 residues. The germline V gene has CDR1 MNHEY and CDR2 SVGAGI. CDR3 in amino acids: CASSYLQGHGYTF. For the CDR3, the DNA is TGTGCCAGCAGTTACCTCCAGGGCCATGGCTACACCTTC.

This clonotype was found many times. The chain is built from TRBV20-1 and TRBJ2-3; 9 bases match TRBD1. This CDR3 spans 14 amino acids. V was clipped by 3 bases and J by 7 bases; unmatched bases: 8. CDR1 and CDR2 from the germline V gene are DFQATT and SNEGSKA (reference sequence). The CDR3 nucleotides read TGCAGTGCTAGGGGACACAGGGGGCCCCATACGCAGTATTTT. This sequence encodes CSARGHRGPHTQYF.

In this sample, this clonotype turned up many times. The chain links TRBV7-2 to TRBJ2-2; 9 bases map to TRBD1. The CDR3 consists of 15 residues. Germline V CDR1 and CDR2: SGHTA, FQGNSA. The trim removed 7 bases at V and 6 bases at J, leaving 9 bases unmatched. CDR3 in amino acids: CASMDRGSLAGELFF. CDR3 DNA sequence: TGTGCCAGCATGGACAGGGGAAGTTTAGCCGGGGAGCTGTTTTTT.

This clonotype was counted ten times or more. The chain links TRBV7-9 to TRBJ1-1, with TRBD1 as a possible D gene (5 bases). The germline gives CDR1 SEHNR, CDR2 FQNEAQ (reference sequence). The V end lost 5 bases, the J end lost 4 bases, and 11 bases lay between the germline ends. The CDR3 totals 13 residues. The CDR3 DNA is TGTGCCAGCAGCCTCCCAGGGACCACTGAAGCTTTCTTT. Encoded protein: CASSLPGTTEAFF.

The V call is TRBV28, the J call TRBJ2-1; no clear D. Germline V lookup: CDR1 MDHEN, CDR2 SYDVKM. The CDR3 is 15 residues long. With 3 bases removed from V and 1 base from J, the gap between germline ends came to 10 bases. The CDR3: CASSFGGISYNEQFF. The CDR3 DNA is TGTGCCAGCAGTTTTGGCGGAATATCCTACAATGAGCAGTTCTTC.

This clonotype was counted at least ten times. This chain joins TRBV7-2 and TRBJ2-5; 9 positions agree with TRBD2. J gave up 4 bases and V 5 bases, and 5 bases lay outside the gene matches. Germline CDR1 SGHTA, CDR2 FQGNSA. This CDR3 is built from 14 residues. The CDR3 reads CASSPGAGGETQYF. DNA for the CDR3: TGTGCCAGCAGCCCCGGAGCGGGGGGAGAGACCCAGTACTTC.

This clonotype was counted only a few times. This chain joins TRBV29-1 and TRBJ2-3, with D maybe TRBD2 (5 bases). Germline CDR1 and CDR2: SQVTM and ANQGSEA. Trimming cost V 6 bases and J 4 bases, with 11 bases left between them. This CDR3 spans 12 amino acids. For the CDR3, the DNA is TGCAGCGTAAAGGACGGGGCAGATACGCAGTATTTT. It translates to CSVKDGADTQYF.